This TCR beta chain stems from a study of cytomegalovirus exposure and HLA in healthy donors. Whole-study results and caveats: With later analysis, a missense DCLRE1C variant became linked to TCR beta V- and J-gene trimming.

Each donor was healthy, and each was a bone marrow donor. Comments on this clone: Antigen unknown.

Vbeta (60) and Jbeta (13) primers were used in the PCR. Generated by immunoSEQ multiplex PCR, the TCRdb table keeps only in-frame clones and is missing some. This sample's table reports 150,000 to 250,000 clones. The ends lost 5 bases at V and 11 bases at J; junction bases unmatched: 6. The length of the CDR3 is 11 residues. Germline lookup yields CDR1 SGDLS and CDR2 YYNGEE. Sequencing was done on a sample of PBMCs. This TCR came from a boy younger than 18 in good health and CMV-seronegative. V and J are TRBV9 and TRBJ1-2, with 7 bases that match TRBD1. CDR3 region: CASRGTAAYTF. The CDR3 DNA is TGTGCCAGCAGAGGGACAGCCGCGTACACCTTC.